Here is one T cell receptor beta chain with its context. The sample is drawn from a study of blood T cell repertoires in COVID-19. The protocol was immunoSEQ multiplex PCR, while the TCRdb copy is restricted to in-frame clones and leaves out a portion. The sample records 150,000 to 200,000 clones, around 83% being singletons. The receptor comes from a woman aged 70 to 79 with COVID-19, enrolled during active disease. The sequenced sample was peripheral blood.

The CDR3 sequence is CASSEVGIAGGGTDTQYF. For the CDR3, the DNA is TGTGCCAGCAGTGAAGTAGGAATAGCGGGAGGTGGCACAGATACGCAGTATTTT. The chain has TRBV6-4 and TRBJ2-3; TRBD2 matches 10 bases. The CDR3 has 18 amino acids. In germline, CDR1 is MRHNA, CDR2 SNTAGT. With V trimmed by 3 bases and J by 1 base, 10 bases remained unmatched.